The subject of this entry is one T cell receptor (beta chain). The sample comes from a study of blood T cell repertoires in COVID-19. As for the study in general: Samples of COVID-19 (acute and convalescent) were obtained from the United States, Italy and Spain. In each case, the material was cDNA or gDNA derived from T cells, B-cell-depleted T cells, or PBMCs.

The CDR3 spans 15 residues. Trimming shortened V by 0 bases and J by 5 bases, and 13 bases separated the two germline ends. The germline V gene encodes CDR1 SGHAT and CDR2 FQNNGV. Authors' data handling: Amplification of reference gene primers provided the estimated nucleated cell counts. This table comes from immunoSEQ multiplex PCR, and its TCRdb copy is limited to in-frame clones, with some not included. That table is the source of V, J and clone size, and D and trimming were worked out from the DNA. The sample consists of under 200,000 clones, 75% to 90% of them appearing once. The material sequenced was peripheral blood. The receptor's source is a woman aged 40 to 55 with acute or convalescent COVID-19. The genes are TRBV11-2 and TRBJ1-1; D is unclear. CDR3 bases: TGTGCCAGCAGCTTAGAGGACGGGAGAGGGACTGAAGCTTTCTTT. Its translation: CASSLEDGRGTEAFF.